This entry lists 6 T cell receptor beta chains sequenced from one sample in a study of blood T cell repertoires in COVID-19 (dated by TCRdb to 2018 to 2020). Libraries were made using the immunoSEQ multiplex PCR assay. The clones in this table, taken by TCRdb from immuneACCESS, are in-frame only. Not every clone is retained; where verified, under half of the shortfall comes from an unresolved V gene, and the cause of the rest is unknown. This sample holds approximately 120,000 clones; 80% to 95% were observed only once. The top ten clonotypes cover around 2.1% of the sample. The sequenced sample consisted of peripheral blood. These receptors all stem from a middle-aged man with COVID-19, enrolled during active disease.

This sequence joins TRBV10-3 and TRBJ1-2; 11 bases agree with TRBD1. Germline V gene sequence: CDR1 ENHRY, CDR2 SYGVKD. Trimming took 4 bases from V and 2 from J; bases not matched to a gene: 0. This CDR3 is 14 amino acids long. The CDR3 loop is CAISGDRGNYGYTF. Written as DNA, the CDR3 is TGTGCCATCAGTGGGGACAGGGGGAACTATGGCTACACCTTC.

The chain carries TRBV6-5 and TRBJ2-3; 10 positions agree with TRBD1. From germline, CDR1 is MNHEY and CDR2 SVGAGI. The CDR3 contains 15 residues. Trimming took 11 bases from V and 2 from J; bases not matched to a gene: 10. In DNA form, the CDR3 reads TGTGCCGGGGGACAGGGGAGAGGGTACACAGATACGCAGTATTTT. Translation: CAGGQGRGYTDTQYF.

This rearrangement joins TRBV14 to TRBJ2-3; 8 positions match TRBD1. The ends lost 6 bases at V and 5 bases at J; junction bases unmatched: 10. The germline gives CDR1 SGHDN, CDR2 FVKESK. The CDR3 is 15 amino acids. This CDR3 is CASRPTGVDEDTQYF. The CDR3, as DNA: TGTGCCAGCAGACCGACAGGGGTGGACGAAGATACGCAGTATTTT.

The rearrangement links TRBV18 to TRBJ2-3; TRBD2 is a possible D gene (6 bases). This CDR3 region has 15 residues. Trimming left V 6 bases short and J 0 bases short, with 13 bases between. In germline, CDR1 is KGHSH, CDR2 LQKENI. The CDR3 coding sequence is TGTGCCAGCTCTCCGATAGCGGATAGCACAGATACGCAGTATTTT. The encoded protein is CASSPIADSTDTQYF.

This clone has a single count. The V gene is TRBV5-1, the J gene TRBJ2-5; 10 nucleotides match TRBD1. V lost 3 bases and J lost 1; bases outside the gene matches: 3. Germline values: CDR1 SGHRS, CDR2 YFSETQ. The CDR3 consists of 15 residues. CDR3 in DNA: TGCGCCAGCAGCTGGACAGGGGGACTCCAAGAGACCCAGTACTTC. Translation gives CASSWTGGLQETQYF.

This clone has only one observation. The CDR3 coding sequence is TGTGCCAGCAGCTCCCGGGGGAATGAGCAGTTCTTC. Translated, it gives CASSSRGNEQFF. The chain employs TRBV7-9 and TRBJ2-1; D might be TRBD2 (6 bases). This CDR3 is 12 amino acids long. V lost 4 bases to trimming and J lost 7 bases, with 8 bases between them. Germline CDR1 SEHNR, CDR2 FQNEAQ (reference sequence).